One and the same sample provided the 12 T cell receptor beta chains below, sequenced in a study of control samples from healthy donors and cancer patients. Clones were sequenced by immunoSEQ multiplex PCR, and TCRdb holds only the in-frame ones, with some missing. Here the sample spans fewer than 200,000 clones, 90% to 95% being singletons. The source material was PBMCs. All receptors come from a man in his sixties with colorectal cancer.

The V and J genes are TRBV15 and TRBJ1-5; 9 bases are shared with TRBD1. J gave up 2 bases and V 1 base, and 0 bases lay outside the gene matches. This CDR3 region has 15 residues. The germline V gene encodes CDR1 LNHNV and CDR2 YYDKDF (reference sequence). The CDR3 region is CATSRGQGGNQPQHF. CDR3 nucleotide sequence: TGTGCCACCAGCAGAGGACAGGGGGGCAATCAGCCCCAGCATTTT.

The CDR3 region has the DNA TGTGCCAGCAGTCCTGCAGTTCCCACTGAAGCTTTCTTT. It translates to CASSPAVPTEAFF. The chain recombines TRBV27 with TRBJ1-1, with D unclear. The V and J ends lost 5 bases and 4 bases respectively, with 11 bases between them. This CDR3 comprises 13 residues. Per the germline V gene, CDR1 is MNHEY and CDR2 is SMNVEV (reference sequence).

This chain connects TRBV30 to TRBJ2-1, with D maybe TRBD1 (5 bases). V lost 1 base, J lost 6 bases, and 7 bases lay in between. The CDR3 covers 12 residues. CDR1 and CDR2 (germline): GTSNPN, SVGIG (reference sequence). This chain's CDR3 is CAWSGQSNEQFF. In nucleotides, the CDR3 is TGTGCCTGGAGTGGACAGTCCAATGAGCAGTTCTTC.

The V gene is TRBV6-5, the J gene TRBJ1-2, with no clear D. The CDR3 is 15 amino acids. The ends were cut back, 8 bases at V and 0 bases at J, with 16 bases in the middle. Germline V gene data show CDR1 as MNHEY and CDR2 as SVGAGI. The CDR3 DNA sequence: TGTGCCAGCCAACCTTTGGGCGACGCTAACTATGGCTACACCTTC. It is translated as CASQPLGDANYGYTF.

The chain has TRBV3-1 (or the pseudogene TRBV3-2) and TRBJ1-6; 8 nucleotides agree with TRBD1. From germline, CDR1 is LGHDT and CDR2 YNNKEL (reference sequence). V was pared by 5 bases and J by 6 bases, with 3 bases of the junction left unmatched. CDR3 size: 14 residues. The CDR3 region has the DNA TGTGCCAGCAGCTTGGGACAGGCTAATTCACCCCTCCACTTT. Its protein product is CASSLGQANSPLHF.

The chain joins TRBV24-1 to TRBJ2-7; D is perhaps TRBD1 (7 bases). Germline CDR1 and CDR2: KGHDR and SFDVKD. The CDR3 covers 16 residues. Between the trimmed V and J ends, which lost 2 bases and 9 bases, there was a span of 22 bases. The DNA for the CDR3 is TGTGCCACCAGTGATTCACCCCTCGACAGGGAGGTCTGGCAGTACTTC. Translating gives CATSDSPLDREVWQYF.

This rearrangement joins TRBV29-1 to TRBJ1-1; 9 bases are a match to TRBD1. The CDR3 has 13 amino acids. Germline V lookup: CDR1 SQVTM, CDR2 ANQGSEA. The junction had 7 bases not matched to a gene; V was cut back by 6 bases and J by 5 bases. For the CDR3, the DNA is TGCAGCGTCCGACAGGGGGAACGGACTGAAGCTTTCTTT. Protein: CSVRQGERTEAFF. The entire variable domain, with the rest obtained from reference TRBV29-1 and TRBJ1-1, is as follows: SAVISQKPSRDICQRGTSLTIQCQVDSQVTMMFWYRQQPGQSLTLIATANQGSEATYESGFVIDKFPISRPNLTFSTLTVSNMSPEDSSIYLCSVRQGERTEAFFGQGTRLTVV.

The CDR3 spells CASSLRFRTGGDYGYTF. The CDR3 bases are TGTGCCAGCAGTCTAAGGTTCCGGACAGGGGGAGACTATGGCTACACCTTC. This chain joins TRBV27 and TRBJ1-2, with 10 bases matching TRBD1. Per germline, CDR1 MNHEY and CDR2 SMNVEV (reference sequence). The CDR3 runs 17 residues. J was trimmed by 3 bases and V by 5 bases; bases with no gene match: 12.

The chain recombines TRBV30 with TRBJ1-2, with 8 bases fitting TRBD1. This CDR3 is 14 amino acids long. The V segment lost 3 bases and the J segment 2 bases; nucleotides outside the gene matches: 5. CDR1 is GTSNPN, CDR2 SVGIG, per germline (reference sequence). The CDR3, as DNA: TGTGCCTGGAGACGACAGGGGACCAACTATGGCTACACCTTC. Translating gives CAWRRQGTNYGYTF. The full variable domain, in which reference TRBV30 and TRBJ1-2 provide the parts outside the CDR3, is SQTIHQWPATLVQPVGSPLSLECTVEGTSNPNLYWYRQAAGRGLQLLFYSVGIGQISSEVPQNLSASRPQDRQFILSSKKLLLSDSGFYLCAWRRQGTNYGYTFGSGTRLTVV.

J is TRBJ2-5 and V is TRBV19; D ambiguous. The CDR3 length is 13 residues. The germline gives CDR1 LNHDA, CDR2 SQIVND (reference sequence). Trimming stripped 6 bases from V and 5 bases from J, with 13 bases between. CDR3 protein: CASRKGFGETQYF. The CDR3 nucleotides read TGTGCCAGTAGGAAAGGGTTTGGGGAGACCCAGTACTTC.

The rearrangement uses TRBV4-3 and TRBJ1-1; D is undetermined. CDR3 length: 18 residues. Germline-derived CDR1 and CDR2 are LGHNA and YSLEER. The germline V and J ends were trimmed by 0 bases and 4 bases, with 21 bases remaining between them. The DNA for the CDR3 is TGCGCCAGCAGCCAAGATCCCGTCGGGTCCGGGGTGGGCACTGAAGCTTTCTTT. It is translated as CASSQDPVGSGVGTEAFF.

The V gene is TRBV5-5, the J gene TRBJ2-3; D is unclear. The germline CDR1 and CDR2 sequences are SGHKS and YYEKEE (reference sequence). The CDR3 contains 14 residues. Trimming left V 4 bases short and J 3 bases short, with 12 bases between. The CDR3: CASSLSWGTDTQYF. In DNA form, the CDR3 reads TGTGCCAGCAGCCTCAGTTGGGGAACAGATACGCAGTATTTT.